This T cell receptor beta chain was recorded in a study of memory CD8 T cells in hepatitis C reinfection. TCRdb's copy holds only in-frame clones and misses some; the assay was immunoSEQ multiplex PCR. The sample lists tens of thousands of clones; nearly 90% were seen once. Indicated time point: late/post reinfection, 12 to 24 weeks after detection. Sorted cells were sequenced directly ex vivo without any in vitro expansion. Germline V gene lookup returns CDR1 PRHDT and CDR2 FYEKMQ (reference sequence). This CDR3 has 15 residues. V dropped 4 bases and J dropped 6 bases, with 19 bases sitting between them.

This TCR was recovered from a man younger than 30 with hepatitis C virus infection. The sample was naive CD8+ T cells sorted from blood. This rearrangement joins TRBV13 to TRBJ2-7, with a tentative D call TRBD1 (5 bases). DNA of the CDR3: TGTGCCAGCAGCTACTTCCGCGTACAGGTGGGCGAGCAGTACTTC. It encodes CASSYFRVQVGEQYF. Filled out from reference TRBV13 and TRBJ2-7, the complete variable domain reads AAGVIQSPRHLIKEKRETATLKCYPIPRHDTVYWYQQGPGQDPQFLISFYEKMQSDKGSIPDRFSAQQFSDYHSELNMSSLELGDSALYFCASSYFRVQVGEQYFGPGTRLTVT.